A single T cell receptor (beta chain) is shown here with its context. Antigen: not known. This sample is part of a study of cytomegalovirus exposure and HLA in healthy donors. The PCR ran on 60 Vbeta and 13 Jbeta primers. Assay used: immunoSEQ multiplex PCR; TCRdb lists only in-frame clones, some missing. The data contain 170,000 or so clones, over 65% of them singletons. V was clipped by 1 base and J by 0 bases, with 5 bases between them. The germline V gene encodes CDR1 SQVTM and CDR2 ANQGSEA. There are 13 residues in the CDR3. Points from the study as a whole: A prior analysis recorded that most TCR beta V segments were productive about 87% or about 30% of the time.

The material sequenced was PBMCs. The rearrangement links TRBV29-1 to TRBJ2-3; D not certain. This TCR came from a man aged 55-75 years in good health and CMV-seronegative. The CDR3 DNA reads TGCAGCGTTGAAGTAGCTAGCACAGATACGCAGTATTTT. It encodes CSVEVASTDTQYF.